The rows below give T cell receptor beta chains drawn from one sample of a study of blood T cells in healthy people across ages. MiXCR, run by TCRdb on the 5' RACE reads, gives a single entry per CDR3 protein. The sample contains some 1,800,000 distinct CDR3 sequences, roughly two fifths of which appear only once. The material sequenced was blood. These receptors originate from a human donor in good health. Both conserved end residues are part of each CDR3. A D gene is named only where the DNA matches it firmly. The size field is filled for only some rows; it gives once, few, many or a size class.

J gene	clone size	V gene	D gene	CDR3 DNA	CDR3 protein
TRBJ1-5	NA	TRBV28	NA	TGTGCCAGCAGTTTACGGAGTTCCCCTCAGCCCCAGCATTTT	CASSLRSSPQPQHF
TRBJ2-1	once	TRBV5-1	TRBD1	TGCGCCAGCAGCGTGGCAGGGACAGGGAATAATGAGCAGTTCTTC	CASSVAGTGNNEQFF
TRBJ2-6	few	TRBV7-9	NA	TGTGCCAGCAGCGTAAGAAGCTCTGGGGCCAACGTCCTGACTTTC	CASSVRSSGANVLTF
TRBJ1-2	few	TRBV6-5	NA	TGTGCCAGCAGTTACAAGGGGGAGATCTATGGCTACACCTTC	CASSYKGEIYGYTF
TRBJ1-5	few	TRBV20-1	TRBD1	TGCAGTGCTAGAGATTTCGGTCTCGACAGGGGTAGCAATCAGCCCCAGCATTTT	CSARDFGLDRGSNQPQHF
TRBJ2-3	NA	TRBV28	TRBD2	TGTGCCAGCGGACTCCCCCAGAGCGGGGGGACCGTAACAGATACGCAGTATTTT	CASGLPQSGGTVTDTQYF
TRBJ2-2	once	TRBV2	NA	TGTGCCAGCACTGGGACCGGAAAGCTGTTTTTT	CASTGTGKLFF
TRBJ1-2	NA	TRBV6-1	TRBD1	TGTGCCAGCAATGACAGGGGGGAGACTTTTTATGGCTACACCTTC	CASNDRGETFYGYTF
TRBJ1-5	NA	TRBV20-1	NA	TGCAGTGCTCGTCGGGGGGGCAGCCAGCCCCAGCATTTT	CSARRGGSQPQHF
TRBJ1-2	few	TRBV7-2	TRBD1	TGTGCCAGCAGCTTATTTGGACAGGATGGCTACACCTTC	CASSLFGQDGYTF
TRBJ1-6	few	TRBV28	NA	TGTGCCAGTGGTGATAATTCACCCCTCCACTTT	CASGDNSPLHF
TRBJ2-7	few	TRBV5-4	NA	TGTGCCAGCAGCACACGTCAGGGGACAACCTACGAGCAGTACTTC	CASSTRQGTTYEQYF
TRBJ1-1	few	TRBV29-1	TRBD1	TGCAGAGTCGAGCAGGGGGCGTACACTGAAGCTTTCTTT	CRVEQGAYTEAFF
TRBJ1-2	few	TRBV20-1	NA	TGCAGTGCCCGGGTCGTGGTACCCCTAGGCTACACCTTC	CSARVVVPLGYTF
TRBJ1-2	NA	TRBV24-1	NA	TGTGCCACCAGTGATTCAGGGACGGGCTACACCTTC	CATSDSGTGYTF
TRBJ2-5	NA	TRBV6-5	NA	TGTGCCAGCAGTACTCCAGGCGGCAGGAAAAAAGAGACCCAGTACTTC	CASSTPGGRKKETQYF
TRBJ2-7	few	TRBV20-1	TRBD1	TGCAGTGCGAGGACAGGGGCAAGATTATCCTACGAGCAGTACTTC	CSARTGARLSYEQYF
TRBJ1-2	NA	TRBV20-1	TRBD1	TGCAGTGCTAGTTACTACGACAGGGATGGCTACACCTTC	CSASYYDRDGYTF
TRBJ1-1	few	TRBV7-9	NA	TGTGCCAGCAGCCCCAGGACAACCGATACTGAAGCTTTCTTT	CASSPRTTDTEAFF
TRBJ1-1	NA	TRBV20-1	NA	TGCAGTGCTAGAGAACACTTTCTTATGAACACTGAAGCTTTCTTT	CSAREHFLMNTEAFF
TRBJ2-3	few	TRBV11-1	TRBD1	TGTGCCAGCAGCACACCTACAATTAGACAGGGGGCTGCCACAGATACGCAGTATTTT	CASSTPTIRQGAATDTQYF
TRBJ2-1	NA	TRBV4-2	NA	TGTGCCAGCAGCCAAGAAAAGTGGCCAACCTACGAGCAGTTCTTC	CASSQEKWPTYEQFF
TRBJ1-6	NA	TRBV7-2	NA	TGTGCCAGCAGCTTCGAGTGTTCACCCCTCCACTTT	CASSFECSPLHF
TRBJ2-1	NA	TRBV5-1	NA	TGCGCCAGCAGCTTGGGGGGAGTTTCGAACAATGAGCAGTTCTTC	CASSLGGVSNNEQFF
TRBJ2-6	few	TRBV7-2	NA	TGTGCCAGCAGCTTAGTTGAATCGAACGTCCTGACTTTC	CASSLVESNVLTF
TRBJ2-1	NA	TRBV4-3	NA	TGCGCCAGCAGCCAACCAACTTACGAGGAGGGTAATGAGCAGTTCTTC	CASSQPTYEEGNEQFF
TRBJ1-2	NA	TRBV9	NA	TGTGCCAGCAGCCCCTGGAAGAGCCATGGCTACACCTTC	CASSPWKSHGYTF
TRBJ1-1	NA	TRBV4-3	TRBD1	TGCGCCAGCAGCCGAGGGTTGACAGGGTTGAACACTGAAGCTTTCTTT	CASSRGLTGLNTEAFF
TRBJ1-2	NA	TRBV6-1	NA	TGTGCCAGCTCTACTTCCGGGACACGGTCCTATGGCTACACCTTC	CASSTSGTRSYGYTF
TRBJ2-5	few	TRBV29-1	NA	TGCAGCGCCCAAGCGATGAGGGGGGGCGTTCAAGAGACCCAGTACTTC	CSAQAMRGGVQETQYF
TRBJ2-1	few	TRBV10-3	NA	TGTGCCATCAGTCCAAGCGGGCCCTCCTACAATGAGCAGTTCTTC	CAISPSGPSYNEQFF
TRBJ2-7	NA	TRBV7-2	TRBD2	TGTGCCAGCAGCGGAATGGTAGCGGGGAGGGAGCAGTACTTC	CASSGMVAGREQYF
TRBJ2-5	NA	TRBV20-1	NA	TGCAGTGCTAGAGAGTCTAGCCGGAGGGAGACCCAGTACTTC	CSARESSRRETQYF
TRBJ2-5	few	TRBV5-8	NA	TGTGCCAGCACGGGGGACACAGGGGAGACCCAGTACTTC	CASTGDTGETQYF
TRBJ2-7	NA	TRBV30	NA	TGTGCCCGTTCGCAGGGTAGCTCCTACGAGCAGTACTTC	CARSQGSSYEQYF
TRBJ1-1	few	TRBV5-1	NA	TGCGCCAGCAGCTTGGCCTTTGTGAACACTGAAGCTTTCTTT	CASSLAFVNTEAFF
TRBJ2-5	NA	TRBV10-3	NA	TGTGCCATCCGACAGGGAGGGTCGCAAGAGACCCAGTACTTC	CAIRQGGSQETQYF
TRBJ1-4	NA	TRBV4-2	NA	TGTGCCAGCAGCCAAGCCGGGACGGTCCGAGGGGTGTTTTTT	CASSQAGTVRGVFF
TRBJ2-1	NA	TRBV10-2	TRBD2	TGCGCCAGCATACTAGCGGGGGGTTACAATGAGCAGTTCTTC	CASILAGGYNEQFF
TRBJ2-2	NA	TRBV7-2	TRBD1	TGTGCCAGCAGCTTATATCGCAGGGGGAACGGGGAGCTGTTTTTT	CASSLYRRGNGELFF
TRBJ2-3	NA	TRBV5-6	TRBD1	TGTGCCAGCAGCTTGGAACGGACAGGGCCCACAGATACGCAGTATTTT	CASSLERTGPTDTQYF
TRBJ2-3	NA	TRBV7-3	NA	TGTGCCAGCAGCCAGAGCTCTAGCGCAGATACGCAGTATTTT	CASSQSSSADTQYF
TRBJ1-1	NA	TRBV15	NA	TGTGCCACCAGCAGAGATAGGTATGGAAACACTGAAGCTTTCTTT	CATSRDRYGNTEAFF
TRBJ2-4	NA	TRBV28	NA	TGTGCCAGCAGTCACAGAGGAACTATAGCCAAAAACATTCAGTACTTC	CASSHRGTIAKNIQYF
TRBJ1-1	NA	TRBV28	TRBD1	TGTGCCAGCAGTTTTTACCCCCACCAAACAGGGGGAGTTAAAATGAACACTGAAGCTTTCTTT	CASSFYPHQTGGVKMNTEAFF
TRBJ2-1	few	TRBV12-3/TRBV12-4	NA	TGTGCCAGCATTGCTGGGGAATTGGGTGTCAATGAGCAGTTCTTC	CASIAGELGVNEQFF
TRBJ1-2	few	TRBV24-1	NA	TGTGCCACCAGTGACCCCACAGGGAACGGCTACACCTTC	CATSDPTGNGYTF
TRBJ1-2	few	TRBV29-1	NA	TGCAGCGCCTCTGAGACAGCTTATGGCTACACCTTC	CSASETAYGYTF
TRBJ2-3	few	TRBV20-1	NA	TGCAGTGCTAGAGATCCAAGCGGAAGCACAGATACGCAGTATTTT	CSARDPSGSTDTQYF
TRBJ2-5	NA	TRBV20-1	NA	TGCAGTGCTTGGGTCTTGAAGACCCAGTACTTC	CSAWVLKTQYF
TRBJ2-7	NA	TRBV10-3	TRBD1	TGTGCCATCACCGGGACAGGGAGCTCCTACAATGAGCAGTACTTC	CAITGTGSSYNEQYF